The present entry profiles one T cell receptor (beta chain) with its context. TCRdb itself ran the 5' RACE reads through MiXCR, one entry per CDR3 protein. The data contain under 300,000 distinct CDR3 sequences, 10% to 15% of them singletons. The CDR3 contains 12 residues. Germline CDR1 reads MNHNS; CDR2 reads SASEGT. V was trimmed by 8 bases and J by 5 bases, leaving 13 bases between them. This specimen belongs to a study of identical twins. This sample was shared with a second study, whose subject was yellow fever vaccine responses in identical twins.

The receptor's source is a woman under 30 in good health. The V and J genes are TRBV6-1 and TRBJ2-7; possibly TRBD1 for D (5 bases). Sequenced: memory (CD45RO+) T cells sorted from blood. CDR3 nucleotides: TGTGCCAGCCGGCCAGGGATCCACGAGCAGTACTTC. This encodes CASRPGIHEQYF.